The rows below give T cell receptor beta chains drawn from one sample of a study of shared clonotypes between healthy human individuals. Sequencing was performed with immunoSEQ multiplex PCR; in TCRdb, only in-frame clones are kept and a portion is missing. The sample carries hundreds of thousands of clones, around 73% recorded once. Material: memory CD4+ T cells sorted from blood. These receptors came from a woman aged 25 to 39 in good health. Each CDR3 is given with its conserved first and last residue. D genes are given only for firm matches. The listing skips clone size in some rows; elsewhere it reads once, few, many or a size class.

TRBJ1-3 | - | TRBV28 | - | TGTGCCAGCAGTTGGTACAGTACTGGAAACACCATATATTTT | CASSWYSTGNTIYF
TRBJ2-1 | - | TRBV9 | TRBD2 | TGTGCCAGCAGCGTGAGCGGGAGTCGGTCCTACAATGAGCAGTTCTTC | CASSVSGSRSYNEQFF
TRBJ2-1 | - | TRBV28 | TRBD2 | TGTGCCAGCAGTTTTCGGATAAAGCGGGAACCCTACAATGAGCAGTTCTTC | CASSFRIKREPYNEQFF
TRBJ1-1 | - | TRBV9 | - | TGTGCCAGCAGCGCGAGCGTGAACACTGAAGCTTTCTTT | CASSASVNTEAFF
TRBJ2-3 | - | TRBV7-3 | - | TGTGCCAGCAGCTTAAGAGGGGGATTCTCAGATACGCAGTATTTT | CASSLRGGFSDTQYF
TRBJ2-7 | - | TRBV30 | TRBD1 | TGTGCCTGGACAGGGGGTGGCTACGAGCAGTACTTC | CAWTGGGYEQYF
TRBJ2-7 | - | TRBV11-2 | TRBD2 | TGTGCCAGCAGCCCCCCACTAGCGAACTACGAGCAGTACTTC | CASSPPLANYEQYF
TRBJ2-2 | few | TRBV5-4 | TRBD2 | TGTGCCAGCAGCACCGGGAGCAGCGGGGCCGGGGAGCTGTTTTTT | CASSTGSSGAGELFF
TRBJ1-2 | - | TRBV7-2 | - | TGTGCCACCCCCCATCGAGGGCAGGGAGGCTATGGCTACACCTTC | CATPHRGQGGYGYTF
TRBJ2-1 | once | TRBV28 | - | TGTGCCAGCAGTTGGTCCGGGGGCAATGAGCAGTTCTTC | CASSWSGGNEQFF
TRBJ2-5 | - | TRBV7-3 | - | TGTGCCAGCAGCTTATCCCCGGCTCAGGGCGAGACCCAGTACTTC | CASSLSPAQGETQYF
TRBJ1-1 | - | TRBV14 | - | TGTGCCAGCAGCCTGGGACAATTGAACACTGAAGCTTTCTTT | CASSLGQLNTEAFF
TRBJ2-5 | - | TRBV28 | - | TGTGCCAGCATTACCGAGGGGGGGACCCAGTACTTC | CASITEGGTQYF
TRBJ2-7 | - | TRBV18 | - | TGTGCCAGCTCACCACCCGGGCAGGGCGGGGTTGTGCAGTACTTC | CASSPPGQGGVVQYF
TRBJ2-6 | many | TRBV19 | TRBD1 | TGTGCCAGTAGTATCGGACAGGGGGTGGCTGGGGCCAACGTCCTGACTTTC | CASSIGQGVAGANVLTF
TRBJ2-2 | few | TRBV27 | - | TGTGCCAGCAGTTTATCGACAGGCCCCAGCACCGGGGAGCTGTTTTTT | CASSLSTGPSTGELFF
TRBJ2-1 | - | TRBV25-1 | - | TGTGCCAGCAGTGAATATGGGTACAATGAGCAGTTCTTC | CASSEYGYNEQFF